These T cell receptor beta chains were read from a single sample in a study of T cell repertoires in aging, cancer and after chemotherapy. From the multiplex PCR reads, TCRdb called clonotypes with MiXCR, one entry per CDR3 protein. The repertoire holds around 3,300 distinct CDR3 sequences, with about 32% as singletons. The material sequenced was blood. The receptor source for this set is a human donor with a solid tumor. Each CDR3 is given with its conserved first and last residue. The order of the fields is CDR3 length, J gene, D gene, clone size, V gene, CDR3 protein, CDR3 DNA. D genes are given only for firm matches. Clone size is not always given. Where it is, it says once, few, many or a class for expanded clones.

>19|TRBJ2-1|TRBD2|NA|TRBV4-3
CASNQDSLAGASSYNEQFF
TGCGCCAGCAACCAAGACTCCCTAGCGGGAGCTTCTTCCTACAATGAGCAGTTCTTC
>14|TRBJ2-7|NA|NA|TRBV10-3
CAISESNTGYEQYF
TGTGCCATCAGTGAGTCGAACACCGGCTACGAGCAGTACTTC
>13|TRBJ1-5|NA|NA|TRBV7-6
CASSLAGGQPQHF
TGTGCCAGCAGCTTAGCAGGGGGTCAGCCCCAGCATTTT
>13|TRBJ2-7|NA|NA|TRBV18
CASSPPGTYEQYF
TGTGCCAGCTCACCTCCCGGGACTTACGAGCAGTACTTC
>14|TRBJ2-5|NA|NA|TRBV10-1
CASSESDGEETQYF
TGCGCCAGCAGTGAGTCAGACGGTGAAGAGACCCAGTACTTC
>13|TRBJ2-7|NA|medium-sized|TRBV6-5
CASSYSPTYEQYF
TGTGCCAGCAGTTACTCCCCCACCTACGAGCAGTACTTC
>14|TRBJ2-7|TRBD2|few|TRBV6-2/TRBV6-3
CASGPGLVSYEQYF
TGTGCCAGCGGGCCGGGACTAGTCTCCTACGAGCAGTACTTC
>13|TRBJ2-1|NA|medium-sized|TRBV6-5
CASSYRDTNEQFF
TGTGCCAGCAGTTACCGGGATACCAATGAGCAGTTCTTC
>11|TRBJ2-7|NA|few|TRBV6-1
CASSEGYEQYF
TGTGCCAGCAGTGAGGGGTACGAGCAGTACTTC
>14|TRBJ1-2|TRBD1|medium-sized|TRBV11-1
CASSARQGSAGYTF
TGTGCCAGCAGCGCGCGACAGGGTTCCGCTGGCTACACCTTC
>15|TRBJ1-5|NA|few|TRBV6-2/TRBV6-3
CASSYSRLTNQPQHF
TGTGCCAGCAGTTACTCGAGACTGACGAATCAGCCCCAGCATTTT
>15|TRBJ1-5|TRBD1|NA|TRBV6-5
CASSFLTGFNQPQHF
TGTGCCAGCAGTTTCCTGACAGGGTTCAATCAGCCCCAGCATTTT
>17|TRBJ2-2|TRBD2|NA|TRBV7-2
CASSLVSLAGGDGELFF
TGTGCCAGCAGCTTAGTCTCCCTAGCGGGGGGAGACGGGGAGCTGTTTTTT
>15|TRBJ2-3|NA|NA|TRBV12-3/TRBV12-4
CASRLRLLLEDTQYF
TGTGCCAGCAGGCTCAGACTTCTGCTAGAAGATACGCAGTATTTT
>13|TRBJ2-7|NA|NA|TRBV27
CASSPGVGYEQYF
TGTGCCAGCAGTCCAGGGGTTGGCTACGAGCAGTACTTC
>16|TRBJ2-1|TRBD2|NA|TRBV7-2
CASILIAGATYNEQFF
TGTGCCAGCATATTGATAGCGGGGGCCACCTACAATGAGCAGTTCTTC
>14|TRBJ2-5|NA|NA|TRBV6-4
CARSPGVSLETQYF
TGTGCCAGGTCGCCAGGGGTCTCCCTCGAGACCCAGTACTTC
>12|TRBJ1-2|NA|NA|TRBV6-1
CASSERGTGYTF
TGTGCCAGCAGTGAGAGGGGGACTGGCTACACCTTC
>15|TRBJ2-1|TRBD2|once|TRBV7-6
CASSLGTSGENEQFF
TGTGCCAGCAGCTTAGGGACTAGCGGGGAAAATGAGCAGTTCTTC
>13|TRBJ2-7|NA|few|TRBV5-5
CASSLTVTYEQYF
TGTGCCAGCAGCTTGACCGTAACCTACGAGCAGTACTTC
>17|TRBJ2-1|TRBD2|few|TRBV7-2
CASSSRGSGGRDNEQFF
TGTGCCAGCAGCTCGAGAGGTAGCGGGGGGCGCGACAATGAGCAGTTCTTC
>13|TRBJ1-1|TRBD1|few|TRBV29-1
CSACRDRNTEAFF
TGCAGCGCCTGTCGGGACAGAAACACTGAAGCTTTCTTT
>15|TRBJ1-2|NA|NA|TRBV13
CASSGRDQGRYGYTF
TGTGCCAGCAGCGGCCGGGACCAGGGGCGTTATGGCTACACCTTC
>14|TRBJ1-3|NA|once|TRBV25-1
CASSEERTGNTIYF
TGTGCCAGCAGTGAAGAGCGAACTGGAAACACCATATATTTT
>13|TRBJ1-2|NA|few|TRBV6-1
CASSRDGHYGYTF
TGTGCCAGCAGTCGCGACGGACACTATGGCTACACCTTC
>12|TRBJ1-5|NA|NA|TRBV6-5
CASGAGDQPQHF
TGTGCCAGCGGAGCAGGGGATCAGCCCCAGCATTTT
>14|TRBJ1-6|NA|medium-sized|TRBV6-6
CAITRDPYNSPLHF
TGTGCCATCACGCGGGACCCCTATAATTCACCCCTCCACTTT
>17|TRBJ1-1|NA|NA|TRBV6-2/TRBV6-3
CASSYPSGPPMNTEAFF
TGTGCCAGCAGTTACCCCTCAGGGCCCCCCATGAACACTGAAGCTTTCTTT
>14|TRBJ1-1|NA|NA|TRBV5-6
CASSLAAMNTEAFF
TGTGCCAGCAGCTTGGCAGCCATGAACACTGAAGCTTTCTTT
>16|TRBJ2-6|NA|once|TRBV4-3
CASSQETGTGANVLTF
TGCGCCAGCAGCCAAGAAACGGGGACTGGGGCCAACGTCCTGACTTTC
>8|TRBJ2-7|NA|medium-sized|TRBV6-2/TRBV6-3
CTYWGQYF
TGTACCTACTGGGGGCAGTACTTC